In this sample, the clone carrying this TCR beta chain turned up a few times. Its antigen is not identified. Germline CDR1 and CDR2: SGHTA and FQGTGA. V dropped 5 bases and J dropped 7; count of bases not matched to a gene: 15. This CDR3 has 17 residues. The sample belongs to a study of T cells after yellow fever vaccination. Findings of the study overall: Subsequent booster samples again held most clones from primary vaccination (around 96% CD4, 88% CD8).

The 5'RACE template-switching step produced TCR cDNA and added a universal primer site and UMIs. One entry per CDR3 protein results from TCRdb running MiXCR on the 5' RACE reads. The sample includes 300,000 to 450,000 distinct CDR3 sequences, about 7.8% of them seen just once. The source was PBMCs, collected about 49 days after the first yellow fever vaccination. The rearrangement links TRBV7-3 to TRBJ2-2; 8 bases are a match to TRBD2. This sequence was found in a man between 18 and 29 years old who received the YFV17D yellow fever vaccine. For the CDR3, the DNA is TGTGCCAGCAGCCCACGGGCACGAGCGGGGGACAACGGGGAGCTGTTTTTT. Translation gives CASSPRARAGDNGELFF.